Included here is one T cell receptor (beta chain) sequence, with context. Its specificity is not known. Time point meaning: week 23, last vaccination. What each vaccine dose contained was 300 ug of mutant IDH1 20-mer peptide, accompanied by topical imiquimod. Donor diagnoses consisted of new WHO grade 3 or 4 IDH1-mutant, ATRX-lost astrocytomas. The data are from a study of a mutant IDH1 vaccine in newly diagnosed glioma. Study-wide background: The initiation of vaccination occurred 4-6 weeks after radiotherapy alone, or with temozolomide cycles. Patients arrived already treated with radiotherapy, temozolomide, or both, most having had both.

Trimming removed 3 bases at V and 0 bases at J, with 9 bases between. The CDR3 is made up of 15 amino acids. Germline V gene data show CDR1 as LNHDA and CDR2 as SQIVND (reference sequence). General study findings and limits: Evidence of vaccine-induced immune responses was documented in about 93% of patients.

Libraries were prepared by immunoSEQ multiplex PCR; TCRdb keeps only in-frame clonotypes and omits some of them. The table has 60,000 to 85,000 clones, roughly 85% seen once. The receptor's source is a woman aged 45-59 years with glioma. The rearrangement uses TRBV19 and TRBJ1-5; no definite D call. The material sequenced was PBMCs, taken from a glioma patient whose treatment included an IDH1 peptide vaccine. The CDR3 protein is CASSIRPASNQPQHF. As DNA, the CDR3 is TGTGCCAGTAGTATCCGGCCGGCTAGCAATCAGCCCCAGCATTTT.